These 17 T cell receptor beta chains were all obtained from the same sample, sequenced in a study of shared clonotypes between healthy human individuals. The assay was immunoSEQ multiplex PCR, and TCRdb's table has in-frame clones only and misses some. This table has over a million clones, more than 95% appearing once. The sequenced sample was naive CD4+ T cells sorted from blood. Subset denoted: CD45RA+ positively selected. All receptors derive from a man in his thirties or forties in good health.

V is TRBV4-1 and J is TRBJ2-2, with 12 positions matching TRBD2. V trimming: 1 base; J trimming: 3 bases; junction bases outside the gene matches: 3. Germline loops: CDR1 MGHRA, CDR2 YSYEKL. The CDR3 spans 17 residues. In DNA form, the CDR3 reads TGCGCCAGCAGCCAAGGACTAGCGGGAGTTTACACCGGGGAGCTGTTTTTT. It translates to CASSQGLAGVYTGELFF.

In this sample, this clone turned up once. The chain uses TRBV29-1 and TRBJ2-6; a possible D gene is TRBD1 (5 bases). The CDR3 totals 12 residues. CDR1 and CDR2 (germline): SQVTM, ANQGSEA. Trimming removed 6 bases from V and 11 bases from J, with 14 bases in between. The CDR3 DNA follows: TGCAGCGTGGCTATCCAGGGTTACGTCCTGACTTTC. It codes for CSVAIQGYVLTF.

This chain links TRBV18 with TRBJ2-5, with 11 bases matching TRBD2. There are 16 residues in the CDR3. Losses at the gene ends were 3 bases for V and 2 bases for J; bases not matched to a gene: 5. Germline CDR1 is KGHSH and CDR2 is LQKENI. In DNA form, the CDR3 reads TGTGCCAGCTCACCCCTGACTAGCGGGATTCAAGAGACCCAGTACTTC. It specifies CASSPLTSGIQETQYF.

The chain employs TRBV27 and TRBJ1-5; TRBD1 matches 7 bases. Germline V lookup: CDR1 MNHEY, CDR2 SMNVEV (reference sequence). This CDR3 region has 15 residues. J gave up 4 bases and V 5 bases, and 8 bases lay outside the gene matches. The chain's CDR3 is CASSRQGGVNQPQHF. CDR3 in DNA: TGTGCCAGCAGTCGCCAGGGGGGTGTTAATCAGCCCCAGCATTTT.

The CDR3 loop is CASGLKDRARQFF. CDR3 DNA sequence: TGTGCTAGTGGTTTGAAGGACCGTGCAAGGCAGTTCTTC. The genes are TRBV12-5 and TRBJ2-1; no clear D. CDR1 and CDR2 (germline): LGHNT, FRNRAP. The ends were cut back, 2 bases at V and 12 bases at J, with 14 bases in the middle. This CDR3 is built from 13 residues.

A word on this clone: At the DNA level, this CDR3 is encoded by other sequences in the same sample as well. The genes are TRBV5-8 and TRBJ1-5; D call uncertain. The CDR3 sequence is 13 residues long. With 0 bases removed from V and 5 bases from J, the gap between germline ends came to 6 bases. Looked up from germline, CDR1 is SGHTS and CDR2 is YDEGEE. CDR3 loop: CASSLERDQPQHF. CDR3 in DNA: TGTGCCAGCAGCTTGGAAAGGGATCAGCCCCAGCATTTT. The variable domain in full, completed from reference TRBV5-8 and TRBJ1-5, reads EAGVTQSPTHLIKTRGQQATLRCSPISGHTSVYWYQQALGLGLQFLLWYDEGEERNRGNFPPRFSGRQFPNYSSELNVNALELEDSALYLCASSLERDQPQHFGDGTRLSIL.

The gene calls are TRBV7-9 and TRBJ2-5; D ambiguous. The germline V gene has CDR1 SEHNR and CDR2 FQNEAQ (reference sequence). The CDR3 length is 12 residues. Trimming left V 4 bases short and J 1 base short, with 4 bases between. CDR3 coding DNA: TGTGCCAGCAGCTCCGCCCAAGAGACCCAGTACTTC. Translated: CASSSAQETQYF.

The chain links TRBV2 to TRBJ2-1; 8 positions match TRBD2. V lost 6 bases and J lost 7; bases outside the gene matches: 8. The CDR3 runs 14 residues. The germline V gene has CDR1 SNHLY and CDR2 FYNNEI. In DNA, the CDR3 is TGTGCCAGCAGAGAGCGGGAGAGCCAGAATGAGCAGTTCTTC. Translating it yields CASRERESQNEQFF.

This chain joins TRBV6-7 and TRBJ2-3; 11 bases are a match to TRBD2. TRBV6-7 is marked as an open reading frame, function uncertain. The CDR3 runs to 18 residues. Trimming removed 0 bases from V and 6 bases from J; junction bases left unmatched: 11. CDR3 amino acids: CASSYSSGRVWLGDTQYF. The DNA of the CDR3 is TGTGCCAGCAGTTACTCTAGCGGGAGGGTCTGGTTGGGGGATACGCAGTATTTT.

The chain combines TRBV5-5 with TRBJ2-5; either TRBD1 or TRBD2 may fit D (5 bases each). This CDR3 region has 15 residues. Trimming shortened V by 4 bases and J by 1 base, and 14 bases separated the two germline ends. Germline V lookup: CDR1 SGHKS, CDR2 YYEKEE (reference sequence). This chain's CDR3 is CASSPLGAIQETQYF. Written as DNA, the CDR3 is TGTGCCAGCAGCCCCCTCGGGGCAATCCAAGAGACCCAGTACTTC.

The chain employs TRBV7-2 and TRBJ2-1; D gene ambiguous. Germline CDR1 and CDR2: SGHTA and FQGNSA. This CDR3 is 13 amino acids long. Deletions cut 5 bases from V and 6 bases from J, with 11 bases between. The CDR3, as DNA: TGTGCCAGCAGCCCCCGACACCTCAATGAGCAGTTCTTC. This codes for CASSPRHLNEQFF.

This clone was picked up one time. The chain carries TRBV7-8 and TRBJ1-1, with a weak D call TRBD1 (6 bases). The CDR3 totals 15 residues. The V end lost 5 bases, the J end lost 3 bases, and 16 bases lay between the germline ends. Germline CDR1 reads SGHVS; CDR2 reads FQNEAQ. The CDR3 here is CASSPRWGLYTEAFF. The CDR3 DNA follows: TGTGCCAGCAGCCCCCGCTGGGGGCTGTACACTGAAGCTTTCTTT. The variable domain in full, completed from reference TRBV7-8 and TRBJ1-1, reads GAGVSQSPRYKVAKRGQDVALRCDPISGHVSLFWYQQALGQGPEFLTYFQNEAQLDKSGLPSDRFFAERPEGSVSTLKIQRTQQEDSAVYLCASSPRWGLYTEAFFGQGTRLTVV.

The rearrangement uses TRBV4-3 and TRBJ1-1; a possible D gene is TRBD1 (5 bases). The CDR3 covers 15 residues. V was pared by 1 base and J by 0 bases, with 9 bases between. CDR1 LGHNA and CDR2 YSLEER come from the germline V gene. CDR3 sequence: CASSQAHRLNTEAFF. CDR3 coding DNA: TGCGCCAGCAGCCAAGCGCACAGGCTGAACACTGAAGCTTTCTTT.

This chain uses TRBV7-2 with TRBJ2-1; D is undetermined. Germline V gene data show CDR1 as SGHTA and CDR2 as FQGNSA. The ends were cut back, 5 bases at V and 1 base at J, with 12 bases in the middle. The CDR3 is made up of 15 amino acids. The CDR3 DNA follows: TGTGCCAGCAGCGCGCAGACGCGTTCCTACAATGAGCAGTTCTTC. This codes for CASSAQTRSYNEQFF.

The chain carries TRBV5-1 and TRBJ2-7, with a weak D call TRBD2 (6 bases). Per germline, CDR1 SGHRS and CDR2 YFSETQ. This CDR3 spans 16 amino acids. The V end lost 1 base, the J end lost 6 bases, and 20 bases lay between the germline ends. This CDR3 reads CASSLRLSGPVGEQYF. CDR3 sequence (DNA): TGCGCCAGCAGCTTGAGGCTTAGCGGACCCGTTGGCGAGCAGTACTTC.

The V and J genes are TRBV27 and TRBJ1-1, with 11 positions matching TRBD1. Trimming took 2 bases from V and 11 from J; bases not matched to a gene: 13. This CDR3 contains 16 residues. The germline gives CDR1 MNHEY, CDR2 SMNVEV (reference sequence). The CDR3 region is CASSLKGTGGPSRAFF. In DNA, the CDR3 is TGTGCCAGCAGTTTAAAGGGGACAGGGGGTCCCTCTCGGGCTTTCTTT.

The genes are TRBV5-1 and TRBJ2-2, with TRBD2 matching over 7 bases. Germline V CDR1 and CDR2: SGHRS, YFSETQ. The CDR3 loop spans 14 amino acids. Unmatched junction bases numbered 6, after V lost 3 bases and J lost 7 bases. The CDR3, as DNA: TGCGCCAGCAGCTCACGCCGGGGGGTCGGGGAGCTGTTTTTT. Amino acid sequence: CASSSRRGVGELFF. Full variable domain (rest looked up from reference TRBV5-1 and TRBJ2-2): KAGVTQTPRYLIKTRGQQVTLSCSPISGHRSVSWYQQTPGQGLQFLFEYFSETQRNKGNFPGRFSGRQFSNSRSEMNVSTLELGDSALYLCASSSRRGVGELFFGEGSRLTVL.